One sample yielded the 5 T cell receptor beta chains listed below, sequenced in a study of blood T cell repertoires in COVID-19. Method: immunoSEQ multiplex PCR; TCRdb's copy keeps in-frame clones and lacks some. Among just over 60,000 clones listed, 80% were seen once. The sequenced material came from peripheral blood. The receptors were gathered from a man aged 25 to 40 with COVID-19, enrolled during active disease.

This chain connects TRBV19 to TRBJ1-5, with 7 bases identical to TRBD1. Germline CDR1 is LNHDA and CDR2 is SQIVND (reference sequence). The CDR3 contains 14 residues. The trim removed 6 bases at V and 0 bases at J, leaving 2 bases unmatched. CDR3 amino acids: CASRDRNSNQPQHF. The CDR3 nucleotides read TGTGCCAGTAGGGACAGGAATAGCAATCAGCCCCAGCATTTT.

V is TRBV29-1 and J is TRBJ1-2; 10 bases are shared with TRBD1. The CDR3 is 12 residues long. V lost 7 bases and J lost 8; bases outside the gene matches: 7. Germline CDR1 SQVTM, CDR2 ANQGSEA. CDR3 protein: CSAGTGERGYTF. DNA for the CDR3: TGCAGCGCCGGGACAGGGGAAAGGGGCTACACCTTC.

The chain recombines TRBV5-1 with TRBJ2-2; D gene uncertain. The V end was cut by 5 bases, the J end by 1 base, with 9 bases between. The germline gives CDR1 SGHRS, CDR2 YFSETQ. CDR3 length equals 14 residues. CDR3 amino acids: CASRVAGNTGELFF. As DNA, the CDR3 is TGCGCCAGCAGGGTGGCTGGGAACACCGGGGAGCTGTTTTTT.

V usage is TRBV2 and J usage is TRBJ1-6; 7 bases map to TRBD1. Looked up from germline, CDR1 is SNHLY and CDR2 is FYNNEI. This CDR3 has 15 residues. Germline trimming cut 6 bases from V and 0 bases from J; bases unmatched to any gene: 2. The CDR3: CASRTGSSYNSPLHF. The CDR3, as DNA: TGTGCCAGCAGGACAGGGAGCTCCTATAATTCACCCCTCCACTTT. Full variable domain (outside the CDR3, taken from reference TRBV2 and TRBJ1-6): EPEVTQTPSHQVTQMGQEVILRCVPISNHLYFYWYRQILGQKVEFLVSFYNNEISEKSEIFDDQFSVERPDGSNFTLKIRSTKLEDSAMYFCASRTGSSYNSPLHFGNGTRLTVT.

V usage is TRBV30 and J usage is TRBJ2-5; 10 nucleotides line up with TRBD2. The CDR3 extends over 14 amino acids. V lost 2 bases to trimming and J lost 3 bases; unmatched junction nucleotides: 3. Germline loops: CDR1 GTSNPN, CDR2 SVGIG (reference sequence). CDR3 amino acids: CAWSLAGDEETQYF. In DNA form, the CDR3 reads TGTGCCTGGAGTCTAGCGGGAGACGAAGAGACCCAGTACTTC.